Sequencing of this TCR beta chain was carried out in a study of cytomegalovirus exposure and HLA in healthy donors (dated by TCRdb to 2016 to 2017). About the study as a whole: An earlier analysis of some 600 of the donors reported 250 to 300 Gb of sequence data and 95 million to 130 million unique TCR beta sequences obtained from 150 million to 200 million T cells. An early release that covered around 590 HLA-typed donors contained approximately 300 gigabases of sequencing data and around 80 million unique TCR sequences. Among the roughly 430 genotyped donors, around 81% belonged to the genetic ancestry cluster associated with self-reported Caucasian donors. The study aimed to test whether signatures of past pathogen exposure could be identified by cataloging public T cell receptors. The T cell repertoires of roughly 660 subjects were profiled by immunosequencing and related to cytomegalovirus serostatus. In addition to the first cohort of about 650 subjects, a separate validation cohort of under 150 different subjects was used. To predict cytomegalovirus infection status, the study combined high-throughput TCR immunosequencing, statistical association of individual TCRs with disease status, and machine learning. A later analysis re-analyzed previously published TCR beta repertoires from approximately 670 donors and added high-resolution HLA genotyping to study TCR occurrence patterns. Rather than drawing on any new phenotypic data, the later analysis identified candidate immune exposures from TCR beta sequences and the way those sequences occurred across donors. An earlier analysis of several hundred of the donors applied high-throughput TCR beta sequencing to assess whether each TCR beta V gene segment acted as functional or pseudogenic. Donor age, sex, ethnicity and CMV serostatus were collected together with the repertoire data. A later genetic analysis used genome-wide SNP genotypes for about 60% of the roughly 700 donors, treating that subset as a discovery cohort. Every repertoire in the discovery cohort had been generated on one and the same sequencing platform. HLA typing included class I and class II loci at four-digit resolution. The number of donors typed differed by locus, with roughly 629-640 for A, B, C, DRB1 and DQB1, roughly 520 for DQA1, nearly 610 for DPA1, and some 440 for DPB1. Four to six DR-DQ haplotypes were handled as single units for association and clustering because linkage in the cohort was strong. Among about 400 genotyped donors of the cohort, an average of about 220,000 unique TCR beta nucleotide sequences was sequenced per donor, of which roughly 17% were non-productive. Broader findings and caveats from the paper: A total of about 150 TCR beta chains were listed by the study as associated with cytomegalovirus. Because HLA typing was unavailable for some donors at each locus, only the typed subset was used in association tests. In vitro tests confirmed that a few of the cytomegalovirus-associated TCR beta chains recognize cytomegalovirus antigens. At a false discovery rate of 0.05, a later analysis linked about 17,000 TCR beta sequences to specific HLA alleles. An earlier analysis of approximately 570 of the donors showed that most TCR beta V segments appeared in productive rearrangements either about 87% or about 30% of the time, which broadly matched IMGT annotations. A further reported finding was that TCR beta sequences accurately predicted the HLA-A and HLA-B alleles for most subjects in the first cohort. In this cohort, only TCR beta chains were sequenced, and detectable features were limited by the absence of alpha or paired-chain data. Because the 87-base-pair reads could not distinguish some IMGT-functional V segments, including TRBV6-2 and TRBV6-3, those segments were excluded. In a later analysis, HLA-associated TCR beta chains showed more clonal expansion and lower generation probabilities than non-associated chains that were equally common. It was suggested by the authors that the approach could potentially be generalized to other disease states and immunological phenotypes. Presence/absence analyses assumed roughly uniform sequencing depth across donors, an assumption that may not hold. A later genetic analysis associated a missense DCLRE1C variant with V-gene and J-gene trimming of TCR beta chains, and an independent cohort replicated the association. A later analysis reported that several top co-occurrence clusters appeared linked to parvovirus B19, influenza, CMV and Epstein-Barr virus. According to a later analysis, TCR association rates differed among HLA loci, with DRB1 alleles showing the most associated TCRs and HLA-C alleles showing the fewest. A cluster of highly shared sequence variants was judged likely to represent a technical artifact of the sequencing pipeline. The classifier was reported to diagnose cytomegalovirus status with high specificity and sensitivity in both the original cohort and the validation cohort. In a later analysis, most CMV-associated TCR beta chains were found to appear HLA-restricted, with HLA associations seemingly driven largely by CMV exposure. In a later genetic analysis, fewer N-insertions in productive TCRs were reported among donors in an Asian-associated ancestry cluster than the roughly 640-donor mean. Correlated functional status among segregating V segments might be attributable to linkage disequilibrium, but an unknown experimental factor could not be ruled out. Most TCR sequences were observed very rarely across donors, whereas some public TCRs were present in many individuals. CMV serostatus was the only immune exposure information available for the cohort. Assigning TCR associations to individual alleles was difficult when HLA alleles, especially DR and DQ, strongly co-occurred. Approximately 18 rarely observed V segments, including chromosome 9 orphons, were excluded from the earlier analysis of 550 to 700 of the donors because counts were too low.

In the case of this clone: This clone's antigen is unknown. The sample holds no much larger clone one base away, and base qualities are not on file.

The cohort comprised hundreds of healthy bone marrow donors. At the time of sampling, every cohort member was nominally healthy, though immune exposures that went unrecorded were likely present. The donor was CMV seronegative and was included in the group of several hundred seronegative cohort members. A peripheral blood sample was collected from each donor, and TCR beta sequencing was performed on peripheral blood mononuclear cells. The Qiagen DNeasy Blood Extraction Kit was used to extract genomic DNA from the blood cell samples. Libraries were built with the immunoSEQ multiplex PCR assay. For the multiplex PCR, a mixture combining 60 forward primers for TCR Vbeta segments and 13 reverse primers for TCR Jbeta segments was used. Amplification of the CDR3 region of rearranged TCR beta genes was performed with a multiplex PCR assay on genomic DNA. Amplified TCR beta libraries were sequenced as 87-base-pair reads on the Illumina HiSeq System. The authors' analysis ran thus. In a later analysis, tens of millions of unique TCR beta chains were counted across the roughly 610 repertoires, and around 11 million of these chains were shared by at least two donors. To remove PCR and sequencing errors, raw reads were error-corrected and collapsed into unique sequences using a nearest-neighbor algorithm that merged closely related sequences. Alignment of CDR3 sequences to IMGT reference sequences was used to assign V, D and J gene segments. Each retained sequence needed at least a six-nucleotide match to both a V gene segment and a J gene segment. Rearrangements were classified as productive when the CDR3 lacked stop codons and remained in frame with V and J, and all other rearrangements were classified as non-productive. Following IMGT convention, CDR3 was defined as the stretch from the second conserved V-encoded cysteine to the conserved J-encoded phenylalanine. In an earlier analysis of around 600 of the donors, sequences lacking an unambiguous match to a single V gene segment were excluded. An earlier analysis of fewer than 650 of the donors classified V segments as functional when productive rearrangements were above 56.7% and as segregating when the standard deviation between donors was above 5%. A statistical classification framework was built to diagnose cytomegalovirus status from the catalog of TCR beta chain sequences. A later analysis assigned V and J genes by comparing TCR nucleotide sequences with IMGT/GENE-DB human TR gene sequences. The TCRdist pipeline was used in a later analysis to assign CDR3 sequences and most-parsimonious VDJ recombination scenarios. In a later analysis, every TCR beta chain was defined by the combination of its CDR3 amino acid sequence and its V-gene family, and reads without a unique V-gene family were dropped. As a way to deal with suspected cross-contamination and a sequencing artifact, a later analysis dropped under 600 nucleotide sequences that were highly shared and had low generation probability. For each public chain, a later analysis derived a clonal expansion index from normalized ranks of inferred template counts within each repertoire. Generation probabilities in a later analysis came from a VDJ recombination model fitted to out-of-frame rearrangements, and those results were checked against IGoR. A later analysis scored TCR-TCR, TCR-HLA and TCR-CMV co-occurrence with hypergeometric tests, applying a repertoire-size bias correction to TCR pairs. A later analysis estimated false discovery rates by permuting HLA or CMV assignments 20 times. In a later analysis, co-occurring TCRs were grouped using DBSCAN, with TCRdist sequence similarity added in when clustering inside HLA-allele-positive subsets. Repertoires with fewer than 30,000 or more than 120,000 public chains, plus five repertoires with anomalous nucleotide sharing, were excluded from co-occurrence clustering. Sourced from immuneACCESS, this table was stored by TCRdb with only in-frame sequences that have V and J called. A share of the clones is absent; for the studies checked, an unresolved V gene accounts for under half, and the remainder has no known explanation. The D gene and trimming were derived from the DNA, and the V and J assignments and clone size from that table. Across this sample there are some 120,000 clones, with about 80% seen only once. More than 3% of the sample belongs to the ten largest clones.

According to the germline V gene (reference sequence), CDR1 reads LNHDA and CDR2 reads SQIVND. The CDR3 runs 13 amino acids, cysteine and phenylalanine included. Kept here is only the CDR3 DNA, which spans 39 bases and is read in frame from base 1. V and J are trimmed by 6 bases and 4 bases, and the gene matches miss 5 bases of the junction. The TCR was taken from a male donor in good health and CMV-seronegative. Input material: PBMCs. The chain couples TRBV19 to TRBJ2-5; a stretch of 7 junction bases matches TRBD1. The CDR3 in this case is CASSLTGVETQYF. The sequenced DNA is TGTGCCAGTAGCCTAACAGGGGTAGAGACCCAGTACTTC.